This T cell receptor beta chain was retrieved from a study of T cells in Graves' hyperthyroidism and ophthalmopathy. TCR beta CDR3 regions were amplified from RNA transcripts. HTBI primers were employed in a first-round RT-PCR of the TCR CDR3. TCRdb reprocessed the multiplex PCR reads with MiXCR, giving one entry per CDR3 protein. Among some 400,000 distinct CDR3 sequences, about 13% were seen once, and the ten largest hold less than 25%. Germline V CDR1 and CDR2: DFQATT, SNEGSKA (reference sequence). V was cut by 0 bases and J by 6 bases, with 8 bases left in between. The CDR3 length is 12 residues. Overall study results and limits: Ophthalmopathy cases were set apart from stable hyperthyroidism by a 13 V-J model. Progression to ophthalmopathy was predicted a median of about six months early.

This clonotype was found many times. Its antigen remains unidentified. The specimen sequenced was blood. The rearrangement links TRBV20-1 to TRBJ1-2; D gene uncertain. The origin of this receptor is a man aged 25 to 40 with Graves' hyperthyroidism that later progressed to Graves' ophthalmopathy. The CDR3 spells CSARELGHGYTF. The CDR3 DNA is TGCAGTGCTAGAGAGCTGGGCCATGGCTACACCTTC.